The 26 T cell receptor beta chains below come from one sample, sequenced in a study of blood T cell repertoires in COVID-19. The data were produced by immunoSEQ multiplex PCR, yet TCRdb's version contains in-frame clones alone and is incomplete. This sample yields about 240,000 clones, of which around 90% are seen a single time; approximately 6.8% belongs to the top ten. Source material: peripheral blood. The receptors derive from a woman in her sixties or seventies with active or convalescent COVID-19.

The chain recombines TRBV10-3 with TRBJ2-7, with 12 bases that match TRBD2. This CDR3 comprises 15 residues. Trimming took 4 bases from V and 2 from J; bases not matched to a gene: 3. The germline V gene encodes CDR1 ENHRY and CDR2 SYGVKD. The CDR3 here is CAISATSGGPYEQYF. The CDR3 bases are TGTGCCATCAGTGCGACTAGCGGGGGACCCTACGAGCAGTACTTC.

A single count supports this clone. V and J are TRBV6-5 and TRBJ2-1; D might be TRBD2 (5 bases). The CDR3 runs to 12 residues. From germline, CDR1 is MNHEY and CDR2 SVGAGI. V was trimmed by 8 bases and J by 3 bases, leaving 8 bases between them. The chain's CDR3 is CASARDYNEQFF. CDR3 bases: TGTGCCAGCGCCCGGGACTACAATGAGCAGTTCTTC.

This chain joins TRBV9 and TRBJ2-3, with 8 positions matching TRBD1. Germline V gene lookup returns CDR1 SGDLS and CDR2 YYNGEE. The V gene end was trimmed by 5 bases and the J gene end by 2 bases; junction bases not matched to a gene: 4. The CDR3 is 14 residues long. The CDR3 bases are TGTGCCAGCAGTGGGACAGGCTTCACAGATACGCAGTATTTT. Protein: CASSGTGFTDTQYF.

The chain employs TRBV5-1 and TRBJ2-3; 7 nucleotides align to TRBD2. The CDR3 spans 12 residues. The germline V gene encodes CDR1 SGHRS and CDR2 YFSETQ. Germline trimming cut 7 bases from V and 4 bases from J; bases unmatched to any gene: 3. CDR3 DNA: TGCGCCAGCGGACTAGAGGCAGATACGCAGTATTTT. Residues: CASGLEADTQYF.

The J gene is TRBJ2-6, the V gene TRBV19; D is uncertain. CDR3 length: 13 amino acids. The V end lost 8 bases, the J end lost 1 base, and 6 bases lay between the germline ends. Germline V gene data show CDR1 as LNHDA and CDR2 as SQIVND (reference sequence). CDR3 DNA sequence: TGTGCCAGTGGCTCATCTGGGGCCAACGTCCTGACTTTC. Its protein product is CASGSSGANVLTF.

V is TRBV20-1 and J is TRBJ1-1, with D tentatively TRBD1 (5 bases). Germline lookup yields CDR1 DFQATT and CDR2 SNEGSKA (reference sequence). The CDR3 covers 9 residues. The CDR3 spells CRGGTEAFF. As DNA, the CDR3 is TGCAGGGGGGGGACTGAAGCTTTCTTT.

The CDR3 sequence: CASSPWGTGGKNQPQHF. CDR3 nucleotides: TGTGCCAGCAGCCCGTGGGGTACGGGGGGCAAGAATCAGCCCCAGCATTTT. The chain joins TRBV5-5 to TRBJ1-5; tentative D call: TRBD1 (6 bases). In germline, CDR1 is SGHKS, CDR2 YYEKEE (reference sequence). Trimming left V 4 bases short and J 4 bases short, with 21 bases between. The CDR3 is 17 residues long.

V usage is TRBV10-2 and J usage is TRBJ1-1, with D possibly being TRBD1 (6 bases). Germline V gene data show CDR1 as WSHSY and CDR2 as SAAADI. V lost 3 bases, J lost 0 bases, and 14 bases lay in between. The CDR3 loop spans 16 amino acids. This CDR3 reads CASSEKDRLLNTEAFF. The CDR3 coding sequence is TGCGCCAGCAGTGAAAAGGACAGATTGTTGAACACTGAAGCTTTCTTT.

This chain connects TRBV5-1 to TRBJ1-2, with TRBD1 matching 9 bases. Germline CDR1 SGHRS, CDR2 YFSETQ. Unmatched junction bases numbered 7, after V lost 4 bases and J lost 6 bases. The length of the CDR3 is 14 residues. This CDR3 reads CASSRDRERNGYTF. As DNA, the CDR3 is TGCGCCAGCAGCAGGGACAGGGAAAGGAATGGCTACACCTTC.

CDR3 nucleotides: TGTGCCAGCAGCTTATATGCTAGCGGGGCCTCGGGGACCCAGTACTTC. Protein product: CASSLYASGASGTQYF. The genes are TRBV7-6 and TRBJ2-5; 9 bases match TRBD2. CDR1 is SGHVS, CDR2 FNYEAQ, per germline. Trimming at V came to 2 bases and at J to 7 bases, leaving 11 bases not matched to a gene. The CDR3 covers 16 residues.

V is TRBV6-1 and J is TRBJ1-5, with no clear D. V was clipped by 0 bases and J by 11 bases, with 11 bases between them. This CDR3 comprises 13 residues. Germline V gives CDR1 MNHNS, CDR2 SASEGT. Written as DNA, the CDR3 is TGTGCCAGCAGTGAAGCGCGGGGTGGGGCCCAGCATTTT. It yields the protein CASSEARGGAQHF.

The CDR3 nucleotides are TGTGCCAGCTCCCCGAACCAGGGCTCTGATACGCAGTATTTT. Amino acid sequence: CASSPNQGSDTQYF. The chain combines TRBV18 with TRBJ2-3; tentatively, D is TRBD1 (5 bases). In germline, CDR1 is KGHSH, CDR2 LQKENI. The CDR3 is 14 residues long. V was clipped by 6 bases and J by 6 bases, with 16 bases between them.

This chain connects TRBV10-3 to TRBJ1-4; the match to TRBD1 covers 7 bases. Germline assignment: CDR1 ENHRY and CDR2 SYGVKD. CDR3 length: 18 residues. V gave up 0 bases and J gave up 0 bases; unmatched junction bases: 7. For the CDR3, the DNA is TGTGCCATCAGTGAGTCGAAGACAGGGACGACAACTAATGAAAAACTGTTTTTT. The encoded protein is CAISESKTGTTTNEKLFF.

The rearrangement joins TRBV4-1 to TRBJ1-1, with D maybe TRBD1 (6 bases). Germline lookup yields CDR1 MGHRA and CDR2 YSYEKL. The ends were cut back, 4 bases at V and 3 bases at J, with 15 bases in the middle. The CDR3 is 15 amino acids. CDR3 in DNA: TGCGCCAGCAGCCGCGCCTCAGGGGAGTACACTGAAGCTTTCTTT. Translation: CASSRASGEYTEAFF.

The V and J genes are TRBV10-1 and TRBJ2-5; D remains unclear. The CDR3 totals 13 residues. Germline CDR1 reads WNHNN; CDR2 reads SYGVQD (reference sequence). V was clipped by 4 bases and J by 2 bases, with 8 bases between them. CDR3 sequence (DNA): TGCGCCAGCAGTGGAGGCTATCAAGAGACCCAGTACTTC. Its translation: CASSGGYQETQYF.

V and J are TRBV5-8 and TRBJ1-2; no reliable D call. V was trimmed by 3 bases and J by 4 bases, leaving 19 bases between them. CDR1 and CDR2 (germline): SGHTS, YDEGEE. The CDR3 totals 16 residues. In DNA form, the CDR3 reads TGTGCCAGCAGCTGGACTCTGATCCAAGACCTCTATGGCTACACCTTC. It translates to CASSWTLIQDLYGYTF. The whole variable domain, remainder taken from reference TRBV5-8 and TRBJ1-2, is EAGVTQSPTHLIKTRGQQATLRCSPISGHTSVYWYQQALGLGLQFLLWYDEGEERNRGNFPPRFSGRQFPNYSSELNVNALELEDSALYLCASSWTLIQDLYGYTFGSGTRLTVV.

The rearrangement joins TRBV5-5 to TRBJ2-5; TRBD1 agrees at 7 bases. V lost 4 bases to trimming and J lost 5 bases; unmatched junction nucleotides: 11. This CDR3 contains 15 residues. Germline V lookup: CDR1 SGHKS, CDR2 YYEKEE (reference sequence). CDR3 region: CASSPGTVSRETQYF. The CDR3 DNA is TGTGCCAGCAGCCCGGGGACAGTCTCGAGGGAGACCCAGTACTTC.

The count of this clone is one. Here the CDR3 reads CASSSLAGGQGGSPLHF. For the CDR3, the DNA is TGTGCCAGCAGTTCACTTGCCGGGGGACAGGGGGGATCACCCCTCCACTTT. The chain uses TRBV7-2 and TRBJ1-6; TRBD1 aligns across 11 bases. The ends lost 6 bases at V and 10 bases at J; junction bases unmatched: 14. The germline gives CDR1 SGHTA, CDR2 FQGNSA. CDR3 length: 17 amino acids. The full variable domain, rest sourced from reference TRBV7-2 and TRBJ1-6, is GAGVSQSPSNKVTEKGKDVELRCDPISGHTALYWYRQSLGQGLEFLIYFQGNSAPDKSGLPSDRFSAERTGGSVSTLTIQRTQQEDSAVYLCASSSLAGGQGGSPLHFGNGTRLTVT.

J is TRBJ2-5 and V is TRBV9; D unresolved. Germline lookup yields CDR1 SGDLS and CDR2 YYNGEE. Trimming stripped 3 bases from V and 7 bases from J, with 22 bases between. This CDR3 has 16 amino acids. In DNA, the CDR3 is TGTGCCAGCAGCGCCCCCCGGGTGGGTTGGTCCTGGACCCAGTACTTC. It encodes CASSAPRVGWSWTQYF.

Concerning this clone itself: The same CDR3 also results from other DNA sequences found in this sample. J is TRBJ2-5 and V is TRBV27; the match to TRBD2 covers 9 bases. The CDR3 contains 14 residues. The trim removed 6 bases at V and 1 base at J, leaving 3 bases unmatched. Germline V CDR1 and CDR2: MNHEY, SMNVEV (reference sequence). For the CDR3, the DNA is TGTGCCAGCAGCTTTAGCGGGGGCCAAGAGACCCAGTACTTC. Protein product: CASSFSGGQETQYF.

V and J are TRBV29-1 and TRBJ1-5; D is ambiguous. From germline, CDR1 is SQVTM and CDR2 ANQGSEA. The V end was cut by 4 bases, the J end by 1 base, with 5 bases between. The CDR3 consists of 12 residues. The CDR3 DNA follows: TGCAGCGTTGGAGGGAGCAATCAGCCCCAGCATTTT. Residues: CSVGGSNQPQHF.

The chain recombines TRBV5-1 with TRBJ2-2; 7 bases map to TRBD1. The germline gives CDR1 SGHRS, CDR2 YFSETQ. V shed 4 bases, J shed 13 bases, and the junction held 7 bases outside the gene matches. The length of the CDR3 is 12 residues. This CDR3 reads CASSPQGEVLFF. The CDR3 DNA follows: TGCGCCAGCAGCCCGCAGGGGGAAGTGCTGTTTTTT.

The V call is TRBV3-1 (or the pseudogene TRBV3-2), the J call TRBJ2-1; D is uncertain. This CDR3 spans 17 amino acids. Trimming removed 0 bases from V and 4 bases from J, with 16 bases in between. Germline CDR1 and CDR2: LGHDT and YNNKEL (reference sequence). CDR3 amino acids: CASSQDLVRSLYNEQFF. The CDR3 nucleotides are TGTGCCAGCAGCCAAGACCTCGTCAGGTCCCTTTACAATGAGCAGTTCTTC.

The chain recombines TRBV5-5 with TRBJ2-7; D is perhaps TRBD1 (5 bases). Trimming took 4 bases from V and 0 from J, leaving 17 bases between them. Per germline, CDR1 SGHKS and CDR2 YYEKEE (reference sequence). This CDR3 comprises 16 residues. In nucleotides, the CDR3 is TGTGCCAGCAGCCCCGGACAAAGCCTCATCTCCTACGAGCAGTACTTC. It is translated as CASSPGQSLISYEQYF.

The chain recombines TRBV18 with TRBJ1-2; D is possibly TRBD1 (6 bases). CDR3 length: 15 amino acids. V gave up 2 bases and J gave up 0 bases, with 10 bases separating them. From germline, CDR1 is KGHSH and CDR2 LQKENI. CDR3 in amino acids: CASSPEAGANYGYTF. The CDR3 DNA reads TGTGCCAGCTCACCAGAAGCAGGGGCTAACTATGGCTACACCTTC.

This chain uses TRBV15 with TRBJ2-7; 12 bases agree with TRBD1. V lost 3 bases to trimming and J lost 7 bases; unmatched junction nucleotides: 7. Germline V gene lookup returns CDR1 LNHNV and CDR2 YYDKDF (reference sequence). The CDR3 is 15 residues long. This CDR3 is CATSSPGQGAREQYF. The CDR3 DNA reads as TGTGCCACCAGCAGCCCGGGACAGGGGGCGCGAGAGCAGTACTTC.